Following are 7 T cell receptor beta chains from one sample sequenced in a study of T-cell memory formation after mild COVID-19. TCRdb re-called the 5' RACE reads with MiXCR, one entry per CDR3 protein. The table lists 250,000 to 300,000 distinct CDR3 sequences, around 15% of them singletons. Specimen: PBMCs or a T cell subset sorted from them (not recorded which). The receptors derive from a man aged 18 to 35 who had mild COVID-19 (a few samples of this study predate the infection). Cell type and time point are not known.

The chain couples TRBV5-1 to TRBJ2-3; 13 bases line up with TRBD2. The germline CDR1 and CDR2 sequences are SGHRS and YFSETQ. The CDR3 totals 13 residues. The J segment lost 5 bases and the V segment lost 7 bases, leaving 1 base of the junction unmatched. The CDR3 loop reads CASRTSGGDTQYF. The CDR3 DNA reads TGCGCCAGCCGGACTAGCGGGGGAGATACGCAGTATTTT.

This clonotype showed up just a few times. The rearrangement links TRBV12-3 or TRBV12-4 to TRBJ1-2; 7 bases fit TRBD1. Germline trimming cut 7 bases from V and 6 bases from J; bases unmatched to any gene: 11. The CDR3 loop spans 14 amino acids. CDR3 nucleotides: TGTGCCAGCACCCTTCGACAGGGATCCAATGGCTACACCTTC. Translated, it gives CASTLRQGSNGYTF.

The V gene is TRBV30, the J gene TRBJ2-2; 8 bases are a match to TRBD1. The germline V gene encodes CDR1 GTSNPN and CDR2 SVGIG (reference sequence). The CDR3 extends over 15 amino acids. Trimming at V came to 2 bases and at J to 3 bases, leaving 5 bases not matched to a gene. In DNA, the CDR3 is TGTGCCTGGAGTACAGGGGGTTTGGACACCGGGGAGCTGTTTTTT. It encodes CAWSTGGLDTGELFF.

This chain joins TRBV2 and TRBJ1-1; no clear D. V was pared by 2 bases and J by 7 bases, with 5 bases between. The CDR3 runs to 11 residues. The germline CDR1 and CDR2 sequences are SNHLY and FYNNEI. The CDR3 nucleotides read TGTGCCAGCAGTGAACGGGGTGAAGCTTTCTTT. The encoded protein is CASSERGEAFF.

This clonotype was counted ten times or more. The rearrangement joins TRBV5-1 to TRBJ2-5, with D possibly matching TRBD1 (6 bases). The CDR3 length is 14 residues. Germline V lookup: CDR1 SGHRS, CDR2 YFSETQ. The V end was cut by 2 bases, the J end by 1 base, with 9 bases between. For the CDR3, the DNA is TGCGCCAGCAGCTTTACAGGGACCCAAGAGACCCAGTACTTC. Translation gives CASSFTGTQETQYF.

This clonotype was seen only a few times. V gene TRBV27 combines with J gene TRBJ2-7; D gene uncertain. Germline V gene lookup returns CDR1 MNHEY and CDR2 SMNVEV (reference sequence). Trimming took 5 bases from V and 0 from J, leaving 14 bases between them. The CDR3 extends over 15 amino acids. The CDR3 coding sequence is TGTGCCAGCAGTGAGGTAGGCGGCCCCTCCTACGAGCAGTACGTC. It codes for CASSEVGGPSYEQYV.

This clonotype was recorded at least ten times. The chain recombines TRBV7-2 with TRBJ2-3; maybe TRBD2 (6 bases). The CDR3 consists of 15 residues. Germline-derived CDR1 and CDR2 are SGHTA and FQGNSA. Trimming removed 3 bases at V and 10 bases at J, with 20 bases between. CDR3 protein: CASSFAWDSGDPQYF. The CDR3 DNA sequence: TGTGCCAGCAGCTTCGCTTGGGACTCTGGGGATCCGCAGTATTTT.